This entry is about one TCR beta chain. Its antigen is currently unknown. The sample belongs to a study of vaccination effects on CD4 cells after COVID-19. Study background: Relative to the second dose, post-vaccine samples were obtained a median of 72 days later.

Repertoires were generated with immunoSEQ multiplex PCR, while TCRdb's copy carries only in-frame clones and drops some. The table includes approximately 61,000 clones, approximately 73% detected once. Sequencing followed a ViraFEST assay step that expanded antigen-specific CD4+ T cells with viral peptide pools. Following culture for approximately ten days, CD4+ T cells were isolated. Of the BNT162b2 and mRNA-1273 vaccines, participants received two doses of one or the other. This CDR3 spans 16 amino acids. Germline V gene data show CDR1 as SGHRS and CDR2 as YFSETQ. Trimming stripped 0 bases from V and 1 base from J, with 13 bases between.

The clonotype was recovered from a human donor who received a COVID-19 vaccine. This specimen consisted of CD4+ T cells from PBMCs cultured with HCoV-229E spike peptides, obtained after COVID-19 vaccination. The chain employs TRBV5-1 and TRBJ2-5, with D unresolved. CDR3 nucleotide sequence: TGCGCCAGCAGCTTGGGGCGGCAGGCGACCCAAGAGACCCAGTACTTC. This gives the protein CASSLGRQATQETQYF.